This is a list of T cell receptor beta chains from one sample in a study of control samples from healthy donors and cancer patients. Produced via immunoSEQ multiplex PCR; TCRdb's table is partial and in-frame only. In the table there are 120,000 or so clones, 85% to 90% of which are singletons. Specimen: blood. All receptors derive from a young man in good health. Both conserved end residues are part of each CDR3. D genes are given only for firm matches.

TRBJ1-1,TRBV28,.,CASSFYRELAEAFF,TGTGCCAGCAGTTTTTATAGGGAACTGGCTGAAGCTTTCTTT
TRBJ2-3,TRBV19,.,CASNGLAKDTQYF,TGTGCCAGTAATGGTCTAGCAAAGGATACGCAGTATTTT
TRBJ1-2,TRBV4-2,TRBD1,CASSLQGGQPNYGYTF,TGTGCCAGCAGCCTCCAGGGGGGGCAGCCTAACTATGGCTACACCTTC
TRBJ1-4,TRBV4-1,.,CASSLGTSGGEKLFF,TGCGCCAGCAGCCTCGGGACGTCTGGTGGCGAAAAACTGTTTTTT
TRBJ1-1,TRBV7-3,TRBD1,CASSPGTGDRAFF,TGTGCCAGCAGCCCGGGGACAGGGGATCGGGCTTTCTTT
TRBJ1-2,TRBV29-1,TRBD1,CSVEDQDTGGYGYTF,TGCAGCGTTGAAGATCAGGACACAGGGGGCTATGGCTACACCTTC
TRBJ1-6,TRBV30,.,CAWSVLPGEVGSPLHF,TGTGCCTGGAGTGTACTCCCCGGGGAGGTTGGCTCACCCCTCCACTTT
TRBJ2-7,TRBV14,TRBD1,CASSQGQGVTYEQYF,TGTGCCAGCAGCCAAGGACAGGGGGTGACCTACGAGCAGTACTTC
TRBJ1-5,TRBV6-5,.,CASSSSGKRQPQHF,TGTGCCAGCAGTTCGTCAGGGAAGAGACAGCCCCAGCATTTT
TRBJ1-2,TRBV30,TRBD1,CAWFSDPGTGDNGYTF,TGTGCCTGGTTTAGCGACCCCGGGACAGGGGATAACGGCTACACCTTC